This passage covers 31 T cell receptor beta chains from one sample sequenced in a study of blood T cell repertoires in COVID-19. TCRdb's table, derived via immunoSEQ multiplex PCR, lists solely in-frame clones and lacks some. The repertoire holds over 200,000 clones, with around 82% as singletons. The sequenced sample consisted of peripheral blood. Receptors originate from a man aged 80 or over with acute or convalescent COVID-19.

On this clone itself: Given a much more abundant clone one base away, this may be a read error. In nucleotides, the CDR3 is TGTGCCAGCAGTTCCACAGGGGGCTCCTACAATGAGCAGTTCTTC. Protein sequence: CASSSTGGSYNEQFF. The chain employs TRBV28 and TRBJ2-1; the match to TRBD1 covers 8 bases. J lost 0 bases, V lost 4 bases, and 2 bases had no gene match. The CDR3 spans 15 residues. CDR1 and CDR2 from the germline V gene are MDHEN and SYDVKM.

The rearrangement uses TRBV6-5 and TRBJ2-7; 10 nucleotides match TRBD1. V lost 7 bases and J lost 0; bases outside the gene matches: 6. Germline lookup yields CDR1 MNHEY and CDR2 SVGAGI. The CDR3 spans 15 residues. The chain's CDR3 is CASKRDRGSSYEQYF. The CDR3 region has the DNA TGTGCCAGCAAAAGGGACAGGGGAAGCTCCTACGAGCAGTACTTC.

The CDR3 DNA reads TGTGCCATCAGTACTAGCGGGACCGGCACAGATACGCAGTATTTT. Translating it yields CAISTSGTGTDTQYF. The chain uses TRBV10-3 and TRBJ2-3, with 10 bases that match TRBD2. The CDR3 is 15 amino acids. V shed 5 bases, J shed 1 base, and the junction held 3 bases outside the gene matches. Germline V lookup: CDR1 ENHRY, CDR2 SYGVKD.

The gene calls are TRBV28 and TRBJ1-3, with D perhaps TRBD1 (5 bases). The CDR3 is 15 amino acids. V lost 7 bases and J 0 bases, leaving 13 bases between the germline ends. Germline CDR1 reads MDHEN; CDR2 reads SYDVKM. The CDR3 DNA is TGTGCCAGCACCCAAGGGGTTAGCTCTGGAAACACCATATATTTT. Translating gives CASTQGVSSGNTIYF. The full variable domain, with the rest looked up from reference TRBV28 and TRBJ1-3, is DVKVTQSSRYLVKRTGEKVFLECVQDMDHENMFWYRQDPGLGLRLIYFSYDVKMKEKGDIPEGYSVSREKKERFSLILESASTNQTSMYLCASTQGVSSGNTIYFGEGSWLTVV.

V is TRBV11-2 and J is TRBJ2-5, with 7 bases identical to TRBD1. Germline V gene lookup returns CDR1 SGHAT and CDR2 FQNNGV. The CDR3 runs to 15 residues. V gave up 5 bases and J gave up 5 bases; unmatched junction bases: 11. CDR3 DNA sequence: TGTGCCAGCAGCACACGACAGGGTGGGATTGAGACCCAGTACTTC. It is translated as CASSTRQGGIETQYF. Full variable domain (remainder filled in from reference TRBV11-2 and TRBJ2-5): EAGVAQSPRYKIIEKRQSVAFWCNPISGHATLYWYQQILGQGPKLLIQFQNNGVVDDSQLPKDRFSAERLKGVDSTLKIQPAKLEDSAVYLCASSTRQGGIETQYFGPGTRLLVL.

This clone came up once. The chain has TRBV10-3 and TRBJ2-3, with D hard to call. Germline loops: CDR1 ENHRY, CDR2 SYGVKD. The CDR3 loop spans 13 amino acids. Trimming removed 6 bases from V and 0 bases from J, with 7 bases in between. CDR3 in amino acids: CAIRADSTDTQYF. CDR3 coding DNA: TGTGCCATCAGGGCGGATAGCACAGATACGCAGTATTTT.

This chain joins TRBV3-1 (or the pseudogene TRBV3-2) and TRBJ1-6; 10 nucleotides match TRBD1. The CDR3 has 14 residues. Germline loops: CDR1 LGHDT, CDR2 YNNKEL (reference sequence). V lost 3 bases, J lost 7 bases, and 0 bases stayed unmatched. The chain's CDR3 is CASSQGQGNSPLHF. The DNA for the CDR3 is TGTGCCAGCAGCCAGGGACAGGGGAATTCACCCCTCCACTTT.

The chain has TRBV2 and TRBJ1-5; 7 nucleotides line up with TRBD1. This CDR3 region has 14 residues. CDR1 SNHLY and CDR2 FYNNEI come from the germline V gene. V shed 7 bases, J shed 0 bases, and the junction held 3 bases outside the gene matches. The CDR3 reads CASKQGTSNQPQHF. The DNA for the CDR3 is TGTGCCAGCAAACAGGGGACTAGCAATCAGCCCCAGCATTTT. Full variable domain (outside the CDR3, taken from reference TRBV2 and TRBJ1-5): EPEVTQTPSHQVTQMGQEVILRCVPISNHLYFYWYRQILGQKVEFLVSFYNNEISEKSEIFDDQFSVERPDGSNFTLKIRSTKLEDSAMYFCASKQGTSNQPQHFGDGTRLSIL.

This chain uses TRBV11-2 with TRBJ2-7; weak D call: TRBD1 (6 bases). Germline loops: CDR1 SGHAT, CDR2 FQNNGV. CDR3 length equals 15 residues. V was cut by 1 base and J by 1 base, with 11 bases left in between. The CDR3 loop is CASSLVTGMSYEQYF. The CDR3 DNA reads TGTGCCAGCAGCTTAGTAACAGGGATGTCCTACGAGCAGTACTTC.

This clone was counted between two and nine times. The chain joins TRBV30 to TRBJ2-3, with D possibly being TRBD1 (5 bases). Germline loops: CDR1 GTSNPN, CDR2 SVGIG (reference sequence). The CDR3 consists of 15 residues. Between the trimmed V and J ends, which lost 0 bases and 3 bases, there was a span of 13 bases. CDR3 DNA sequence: TGTGCCTGGAGTGTCGGTAGGGGCTCGACAGATACGCAGTATTTT. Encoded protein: CAWSVGRGSTDTQYF.

The CDR3 is CASSLVPSGGRYEQYF. The CDR3 bases are TGCGCCAGCAGCTTGGTTCCGAGCGGGGGACGCTACGAGCAGTACTTC. J is TRBJ2-7 and V is TRBV5-1; 8 nucleotides align to TRBD2. The V segment lost 0 bases and the J segment 3 bases; nucleotides outside the gene matches: 8. This CDR3 is built from 16 residues. Germline V gene lookup returns CDR1 SGHRS and CDR2 YFSETQ.

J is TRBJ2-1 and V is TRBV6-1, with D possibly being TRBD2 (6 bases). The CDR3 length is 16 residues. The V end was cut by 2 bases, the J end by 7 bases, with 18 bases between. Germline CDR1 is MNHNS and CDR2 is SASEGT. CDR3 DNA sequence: TGTGCCAGCAGTGAAAGCCTCGCGGGGTGGGGGAATGAGCAGTTCTTC. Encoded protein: CASSESLAGWGNEQFF.

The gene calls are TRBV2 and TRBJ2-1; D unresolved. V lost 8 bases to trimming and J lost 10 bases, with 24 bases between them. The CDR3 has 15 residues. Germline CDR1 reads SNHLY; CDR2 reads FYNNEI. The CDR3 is CASSPPRPTMREQFF. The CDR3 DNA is TGTGCCAGCTCGCCCCCTAGGCCTACAATGAGGGAGCAGTTCTTC.

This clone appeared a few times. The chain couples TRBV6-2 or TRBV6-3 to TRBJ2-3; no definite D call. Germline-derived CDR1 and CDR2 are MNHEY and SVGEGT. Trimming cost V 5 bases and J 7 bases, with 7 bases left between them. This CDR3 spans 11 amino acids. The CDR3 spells CASSQAYTQYF. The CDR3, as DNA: TGTGCCAGCAGTCAGGCCTATACGCAGTATTTT.

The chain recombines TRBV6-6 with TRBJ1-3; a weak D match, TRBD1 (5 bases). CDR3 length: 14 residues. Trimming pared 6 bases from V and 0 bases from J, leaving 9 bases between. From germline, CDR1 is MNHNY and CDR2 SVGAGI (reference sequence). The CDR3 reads CASSPGYSGNTIYF. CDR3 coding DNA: TGTGCCAGCAGCCCAGGGTACTCTGGAAACACCATATATTTT.

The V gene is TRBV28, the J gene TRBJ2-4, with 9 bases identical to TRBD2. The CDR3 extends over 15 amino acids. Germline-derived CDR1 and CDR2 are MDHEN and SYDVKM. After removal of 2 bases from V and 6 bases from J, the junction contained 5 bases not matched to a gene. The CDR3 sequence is CASSLAGGRGNIQYF. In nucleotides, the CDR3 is TGTGCCAGCAGTTTAGCGGGGGGGCGCGGAAACATTCAGTACTTC.

CDR3: CASSIDRTGGGGQPQHF. The CDR3 bases are TGTGCCAGTAGTATAGATAGAACAGGGGGCGGAGGTCAGCCCCAGCATTTT. The genes are TRBV19 and TRBJ1-5; 9 bases map to TRBD1. The germline gives CDR1 LNHDA, CDR2 SQIVND (reference sequence). Trimming at V came to 0 bases and at J to 6 bases, leaving 9 bases not matched to a gene. The CDR3 is 17 amino acids. The entire variable domain, with the rest obtained from reference TRBV19 and TRBJ1-5, is as follows: DGGITQSPKYLFRKEGQNVTLSCEQNLNHDAMYWYRQDPGQGLRLIYYSQIVNDFQKGDIAEGYSVSREKKESFPLTVTSAQKNPTAFYLCASSIDRTGGGGQPQHFGDGTRLSIL.

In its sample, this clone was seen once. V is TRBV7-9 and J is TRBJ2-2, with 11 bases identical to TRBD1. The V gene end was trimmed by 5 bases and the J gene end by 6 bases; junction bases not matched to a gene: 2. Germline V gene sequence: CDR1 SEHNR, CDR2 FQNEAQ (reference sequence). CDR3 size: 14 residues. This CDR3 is CASSLGQGAGELFF. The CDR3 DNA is TGTGCCAGCAGCCTGGGACAGGGGGCCGGGGAGCTGTTTTTT.

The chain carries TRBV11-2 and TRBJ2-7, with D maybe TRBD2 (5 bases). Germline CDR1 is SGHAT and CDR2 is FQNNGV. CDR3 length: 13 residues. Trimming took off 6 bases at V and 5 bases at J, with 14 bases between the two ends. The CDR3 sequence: CASSPGVGNEQYF. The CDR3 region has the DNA TGTGCCAGCAGTCCCGGGGTCGGCAACGAGCAGTACTTC.

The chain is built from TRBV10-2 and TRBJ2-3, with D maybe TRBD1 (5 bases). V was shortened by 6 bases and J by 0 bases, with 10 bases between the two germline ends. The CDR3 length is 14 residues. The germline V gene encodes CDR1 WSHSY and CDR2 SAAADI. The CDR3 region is CASSRTTSTDTQYF. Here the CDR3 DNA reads TGCGCCAGCAGCAGGACAACTAGCACAGATACGCAGTATTTT.

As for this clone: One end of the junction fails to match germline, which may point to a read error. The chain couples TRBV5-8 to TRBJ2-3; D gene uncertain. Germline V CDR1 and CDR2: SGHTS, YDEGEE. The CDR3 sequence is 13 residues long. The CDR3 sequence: CASSRARTGTEYF. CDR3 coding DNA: TGTGCCAGCAGCCGCGCACGTACGGGTACGGAGTATTTT.

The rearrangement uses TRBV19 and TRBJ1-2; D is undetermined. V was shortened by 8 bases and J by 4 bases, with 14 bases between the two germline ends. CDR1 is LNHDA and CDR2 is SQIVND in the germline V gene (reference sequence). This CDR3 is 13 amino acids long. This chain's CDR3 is CASCISGFYGYTF. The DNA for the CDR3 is TGTGCCAGTTGCATCTCGGGTTTCTATGGCTACACCTTC.

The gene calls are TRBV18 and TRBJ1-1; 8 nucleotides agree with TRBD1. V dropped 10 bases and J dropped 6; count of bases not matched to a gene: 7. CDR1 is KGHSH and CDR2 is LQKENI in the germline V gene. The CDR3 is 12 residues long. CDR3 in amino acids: CATNQGASEAFF. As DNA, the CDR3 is TGTGCCACCAATCAGGGGGCCTCTGAAGCTTTCTTT.

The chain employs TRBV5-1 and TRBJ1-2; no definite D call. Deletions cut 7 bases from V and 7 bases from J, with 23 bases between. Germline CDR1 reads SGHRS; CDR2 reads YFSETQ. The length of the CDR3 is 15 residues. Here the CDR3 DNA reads TGCGCCAGCTCCCTGGGCAGAACAGCTTTTGGTGGCTACACCTTC. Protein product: CASSLGRTAFGGYTF.

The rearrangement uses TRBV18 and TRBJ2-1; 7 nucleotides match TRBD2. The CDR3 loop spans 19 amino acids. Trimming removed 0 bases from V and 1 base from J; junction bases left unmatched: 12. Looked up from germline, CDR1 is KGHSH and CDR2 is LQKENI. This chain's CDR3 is CASSPPVFGRTRSYNEQFF. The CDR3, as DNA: TGTGCCAGCTCACCACCGGTTTTTGGCAGGACTAGATCCTACAATGAGCAGTTCTTC.

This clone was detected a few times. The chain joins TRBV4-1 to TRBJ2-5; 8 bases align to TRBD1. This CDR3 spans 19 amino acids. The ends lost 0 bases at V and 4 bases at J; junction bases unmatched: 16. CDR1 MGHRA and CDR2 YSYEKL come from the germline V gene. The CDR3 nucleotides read TGCGCCAGCAGCCAAGAGTTTTCAGGGGGCGACACGTTTAGAGAGACCCAGTACTTC. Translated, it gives CASSQEFSGGDTFRETQYF.

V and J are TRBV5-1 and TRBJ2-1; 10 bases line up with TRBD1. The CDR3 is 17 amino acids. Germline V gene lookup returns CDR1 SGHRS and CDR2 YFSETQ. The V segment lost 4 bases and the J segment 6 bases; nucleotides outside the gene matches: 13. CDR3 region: CASSAVPPGQGSNEQFF. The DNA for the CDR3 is TGCGCCAGCAGCGCGGTACCTCCGGGACAGGGGTCCAATGAGCAGTTCTTC.

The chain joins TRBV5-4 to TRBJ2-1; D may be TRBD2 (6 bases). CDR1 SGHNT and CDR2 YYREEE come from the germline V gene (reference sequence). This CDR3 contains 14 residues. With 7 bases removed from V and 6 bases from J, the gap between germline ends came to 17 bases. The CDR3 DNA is TGTGCCAGCTGGGAGATCGGGGGAGTCAATGAGCAGTTCTTC. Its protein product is CASWEIGGVNEQFF. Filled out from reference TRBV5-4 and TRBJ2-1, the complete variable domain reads ETGVTQSPTHLIKTRGQQVTLRCSSQSGHNTVSWYQQALGQGPQFIFQYYREEENGRGNFPPRFSGLQFPNYSSELNVNALELDDSALYLCASWEIGGVNEQFFGPGTRLTVL.

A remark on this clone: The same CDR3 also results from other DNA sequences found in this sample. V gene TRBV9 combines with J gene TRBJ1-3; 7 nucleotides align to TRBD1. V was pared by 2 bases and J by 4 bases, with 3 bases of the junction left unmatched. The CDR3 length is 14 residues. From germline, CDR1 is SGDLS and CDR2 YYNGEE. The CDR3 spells CASSVTGAGNTIYF. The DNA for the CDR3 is TGTGCCAGCAGCGTTACAGGGGCCGGAAACACCATATATTTT.

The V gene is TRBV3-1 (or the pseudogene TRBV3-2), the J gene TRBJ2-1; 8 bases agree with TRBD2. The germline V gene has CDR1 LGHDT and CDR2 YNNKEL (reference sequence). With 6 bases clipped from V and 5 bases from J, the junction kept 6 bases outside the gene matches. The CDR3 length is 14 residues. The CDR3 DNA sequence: TGTGCCAGCAGAACGGGAGGGCCTCACAATGAGCAGTTCTTC. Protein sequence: CASRTGGPHNEQFF.

CDR3 nucleotides: TGTGCCAGCAGCTTAGAGCGGGAGGATACGCAGTATTTT. This sequence encodes CASSLEREDTQYF. The chain carries TRBV7-8 and TRBJ2-3; 8 positions match TRBD2. V was clipped by 1 base and J by 6 bases; unmatched bases: 0. Germline V CDR1 and CDR2: SGHVS, FQNEAQ. The CDR3 has 13 amino acids.